Following are 24 T cell receptor beta chains from one sample sequenced in a study of vaccination and CD4 T cells after COVID-19. Oncomine TCR Beta short-read sequencing was applied to DNA from cultured CD4+ T cells. In TCRdb, the PCR reads were re-called with MiXCR into one record per CDR3 protein. The sample has tens of thousands of distinct CDR3 sequences; 58% are singletons. No antigen has been assigned to these receptors. As for treatment: 10-day PBMC culture with coronavirus spike peptide pools or control peptides (ViraFEST assay). The sample was CD4+ T cells from blood, cultured in vitro. The receptor set was obtained from a human donor who had recovered from COVID-19.

This chain uses TRBV27 with TRBJ1-5; D not certain. Germline V gene data show CDR1 as MNHEY and CDR2 as SMNVEV (reference sequence). The ends were cut back, 8 bases at V and 2 bases at J, with 10 bases in the middle. This CDR3 has 13 residues. In nucleotides, the CDR3 is TGTGCCAGCTCAACGGGAGGCAATCAGCCCCAGCATTTT. The encoded protein is CASSTGGNQPQHF.

This chain links TRBV6-2 or TRBV6-3 with TRBJ2-2, with 14 bases aligning to TRBD2. CDR1 and CDR2 from the germline V gene are MNHEY and SVGEGT. There are 17 residues in the CDR3. After removal of 2 bases from V and 7 bases from J, the junction contained 6 bases not matched to a gene. In nucleotides, the CDR3 is TGTGCCAGCAGTTACCGACTAGCGGGGGGGCCCGGCGGGGAGCTGTTTTTT. Residues: CASSYRLAGGPGGELFF.

This clonotype has only a few counts. The chain recombines TRBV27 with TRBJ1-6, with 10 nucleotides matching TRBD1. The CDR3 is 16 residues long. Germline values: CDR1 MNHEY, CDR2 SMNVEV (reference sequence). V lost 5 bases, J lost 9 bases, and 10 bases stayed unmatched. CDR3 DNA sequence: TGTGCCAGCAGTCCTTTGACAGGGGGCTTCGGTTCACCCCTCCACTTT. Its protein product is CASSPLTGGFGSPLHF.

The J gene is TRBJ2-7, the V gene TRBV10-3; perhaps D is TRBD1 or TRBD2 (6 bases each). Per germline, CDR1 ENHRY and CDR2 SYGVKD. The V and J ends lost 7 bases and 7 bases respectively, with 11 bases between them. CDR3 length: 11 amino acids. As DNA, the CDR3 is TGTGCCATCACTAGAGGGGGGGAGCAGTACTTC. As protein: CAITRGGEQYF.

This clonotype was found a few times. The gene calls are TRBV21-1 and TRBJ1-5; the D call in the table, TRBD1, was not verified against the DNA. TRBV21-1 constitutes a pseudogene. This CDR3 is built from 12 residues. CDR3 sequence: CASNHRGQPQHF. As DNA, the CDR3 is TGTGCCAGCAATCATAGGGGGCAGCCCCAGCATTTT.

J is TRBJ1-1 and V is TRBV6-5; D not certain. Deletions cut 2 bases from V and 4 bases from J, with 11 bases between. Germline CDR1 reads MNHEY; CDR2 reads SVGAGI. CDR3 length equals 14 residues. This CDR3 reads CASSYDWRVTEAFF. CDR3 DNA sequence: TGTGCCAGCAGTTACGATTGGAGGGTCACTGAAGCTTTCTTT.

This sequence joins TRBV29-1 and TRBJ2-3; 11 nucleotides agree with TRBD2. From germline, CDR1 is SQVTM and CDR2 ANQGSEA. V trimming: 3 bases; J trimming: 6 bases; junction bases outside the gene matches: 2. CDR3 length: 13 amino acids. CDR3 coding DNA: TGCAGCGTTGAGGCTAGCGGGAGGGATACGCAGTATTTT. This translates into CSVEASGRDTQYF.

V is TRBV5-3 and J is TRBJ1-3; no clear D. TRBV5-3 is an ORF, with its function uncertain. The V end lost 0 bases, the J end lost 0 bases, and 7 bases lay between the germline ends. The CDR3 runs to 15 residues. The CDR3 DNA is TGTGCCAGAAGCTTGGCAGAAATCTCTGGAAACACCATATATTTT. This codes for CARSLAEISGNTIYF.

This clonotype turned up a few times. The rearrangement uses TRBV27 and TRBJ2-5; 11 bases fit TRBD2. The germline V gene has CDR1 MNHEY and CDR2 SMNVEV (reference sequence). V was pared by 5 bases and J by 5 bases, with 13 bases of the junction left unmatched. The CDR3 sequence is 17 residues long. CDR3 sequence (DNA): TGTGCCAGCAGTCCCCGGGGTAGCGGGAGGGCCCAGGAGACCCAGTACTTC. Amino acids: CASSPRGSGRAQETQYF.

The rearrangement links TRBV7-3 to TRBJ2-1, with D perhaps matching TRBD2 (5 bases). The CDR3 consists of 13 residues. Germline V gene lookup returns CDR1 SGHTA and CDR2 FQGTGA. The V gene lost 2 bases and the J gene lost 9 bases, with 11 bases spanning the gap. The CDR3 is CASSLQRATEQFF. The CDR3 DNA sequence: TGTGCCAGCAGCTTACAGAGGGCCACTGAGCAGTTCTTC.

This chain's CDR3 is CASSAYRDSTDTQYF. The CDR3 nucleotides are TGTGCCAGCAGCGCCTACAGGGATTCCACAGATACGCAGTATTTT. V gene TRBV7-9 combines with J gene TRBJ2-3; tentatively, D is TRBD1 (6 bases). CDR1 SEHNR and CDR2 FQNEAQ come from the germline V gene (reference sequence). CDR3 length: 15 residues. Deletions cut 5 bases from V and 2 bases from J, with 14 bases between.

V usage is TRBV11-2 and J usage is TRBJ1-1, with TRBD1 identical over 12 bases. With 5 bases clipped from V and 10 bases from J, the junction kept 8 bases outside the gene matches. The germline V gene encodes CDR1 SGHAT and CDR2 FQNNGV. There are 14 residues in the CDR3. CDR3 sequence: CASSPIRDRGRAFF. The CDR3 DNA sequence: TGTGCCAGCAGCCCCATCCGGGACAGGGGGCGAGCTTTCTTT.

A single count supports this clonotype. The chain carries TRBV20-1 and TRBJ1-2; no firm D call. Trimming shortened V by 3 bases and J by 2 bases, and 19 bases separated the two germline ends. The CDR3 runs 16 residues. The germline V gene has CDR1 DFQATT and CDR2 SNEGSKA (reference sequence). DNA for the CDR3: TGCAGTGCTAGGGTGATGCCCGGACGGATAAACTATGGCTACACCTTC. It yields the protein CSARVMPGRINYGYTF.

The chain has TRBV7-2 and TRBJ1-5; D might be TRBD1 (6 bases). The V end lost 3 bases, the J end lost 5 bases, and 14 bases lay between the germline ends. Germline V gene lookup returns CDR1 SGHTA and CDR2 FQGNSA. CDR3 length: 15 residues. The CDR3: CASSFRWGADQPQHF. The CDR3 coding sequence is TGTGCCAGCAGCTTCCGCTGGGGGGCAGATCAGCCCCAGCATTTT.

This clonotype was seen only a few times. The chain combines TRBV19 with TRBJ2-5; D is tentatively TRBD1 or TRBD2 (5 bases each). Trimming left V 3 bases short and J 1 base short, with 12 bases between. Germline V gene data show CDR1 as LNHDA and CDR2 as SQIVND (reference sequence). The CDR3 consists of 15 residues. In nucleotides, the CDR3 is TGTGCCAGTAGTATCGTGGGGACGGCCCAAGAGACCCAGTACTTC. Protein sequence: CASSIVGTAQETQYF.

This clonotype was detected only a few times. The chain carries TRBV6-1 and TRBJ1-5; D unclear. Germline V gene lookup returns CDR1 MNHNS and CDR2 SASEGT. V shed 2 bases and J shed 7 bases, with 15 bases lying between them. The CDR3 spans 15 residues. In DNA form, the CDR3 reads TGTGCCAGCAGTGAAAGACTGGCCGGGGTCCAGCCCCAGCATTTT. This gives the protein CASSERLAGVQPQHF.

The chain combines TRBV11-2 with TRBJ2-1, with TRBD2 identical over 9 bases. The CDR3 contains 17 residues. Germline CDR1 and CDR2: SGHAT and FQNNGV. Trimming took 4 bases from V and 2 from J; bases not matched to a gene: 9. CDR3 sequence: CASSSTLAGITYNEQFF. For the CDR3, the DNA is TGTGCCAGCAGCTCCACTCTAGCGGGGATAACCTACAATGAGCAGTTCTTC.

CDR3 loop: CASSFYIGLQETQYF. CDR3 coding DNA: TGTGCCAGCAGTTTTTACATAGGGTTACAAGAGACCCAGTACTTC. V gene TRBV28 combines with J gene TRBJ2-5; no reliable D call. The CDR3 has 15 residues. Germline assignment: CDR1 MDHEN and CDR2 SYDVKM. Deletions cut 3 bases from V and 2 bases from J, with 13 bases between.

The chain employs TRBV11-2 and TRBJ2-7; D remains unclear. The CDR3 loop spans 12 amino acids. V was clipped by 5 bases and J by 9 bases, with 14 bases between them. Germline values: CDR1 SGHAT, CDR2 FQNNGV. CDR3 region: CASSPHYELQYF. The DNA of the CDR3 is TGTGCCAGCAGCCCTCACTACGAGTTGCAGTACTTC.

The J gene is TRBJ2-7, the V gene TRBV4-3; the D is unclear. The germline V gene encodes CDR1 LGHNA and CDR2 YSLEER. The CDR3 sequence is 15 residues long. Trimming removed 0 bases from V and 3 bases from J, with 12 bases in between. CDR3 residues: CASSQDVNWNYEQYF. Here the CDR3 DNA reads TGCGCCAGCAGCCAAGATGTCAACTGGAACTACGAGCAGTACTTC.

V usage is TRBV15 and J usage is TRBJ2-4; 11 nucleotides line up with TRBD2. Germline loops: CDR1 LNHNV, CDR2 YYDKDF (reference sequence). This CDR3 region has 14 residues. Trimming removed 1 base from V and 7 bases from J; junction bases left unmatched: 0. The CDR3 is CATSRASGGNIQYF. The CDR3 DNA reads as TGTGCCACCAGCAGAGCTAGCGGGGGGAACATTCAGTACTTC.

The CDR3 region is CAISGYGAEAFF. The DNA for the CDR3 is TGTGCCATCAGTGGATACGGGGCTGAAGCTTTCTTT. The chain employs TRBV10-3 and TRBJ1-1; the D is unclear. With 4 bases removed from V and 6 bases from J, the gap between germline ends came to 9 bases. The CDR3 length is 12 residues. CDR1 and CDR2 from the germline V gene are ENHRY and SYGVKD.

The CDR3 region is CASSRTGRASNSPLHF. The CDR3 nucleotides read TGTGCCAGCAGCCGGACAGGGCGTGCGAGTAATTCACCCCTCCACTTT. The gene calls are TRBV2 and TRBJ1-6; TRBD1 matches 8 bases. The V gene end was trimmed by 6 bases and the J gene end by 6 bases; junction bases not matched to a gene: 10. The CDR3 consists of 16 residues. Germline V gene data show CDR1 as SNHLY and CDR2 as FYNNEI.

The chain combines TRBV20-1 with TRBJ2-3; D may be TRBD2 (5 bases). Germline lookup yields CDR1 DFQATT and CDR2 SNEGSKA (reference sequence). The CDR3 length is 14 residues. Trimming stripped 4 bases from V and 0 bases from J, with 11 bases between. CDR3 DNA: TGCAGTGCTACATGGACTCGAAGCACAGATACGCAGTATTTT. Its protein product is CSATWTRSTDTQYF.